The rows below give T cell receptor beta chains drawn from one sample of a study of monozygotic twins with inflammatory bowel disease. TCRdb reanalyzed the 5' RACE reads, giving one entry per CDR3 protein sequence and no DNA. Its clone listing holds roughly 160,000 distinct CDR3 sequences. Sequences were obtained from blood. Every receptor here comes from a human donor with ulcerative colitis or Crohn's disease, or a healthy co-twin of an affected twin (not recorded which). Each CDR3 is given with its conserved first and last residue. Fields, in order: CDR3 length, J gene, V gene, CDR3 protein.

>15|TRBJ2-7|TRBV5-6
CASSSTGQGPYEQYF
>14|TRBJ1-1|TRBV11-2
CASSLGTTNPEAFF
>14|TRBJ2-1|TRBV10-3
CAISASGTYNEQFF
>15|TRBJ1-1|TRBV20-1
CSAPQGRQLNTEAFF
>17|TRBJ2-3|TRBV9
CASSVTGGLFRTDTQYF
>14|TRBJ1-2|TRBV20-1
CSASDRGGDYGYTF
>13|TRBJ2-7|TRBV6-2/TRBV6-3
CASYGTNSYEQYF
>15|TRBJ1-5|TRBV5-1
CASSPGAFGDQPQHF
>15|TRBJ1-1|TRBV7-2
CASSDGTAMNTQAFF
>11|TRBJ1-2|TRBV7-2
CASGSNYGYTF
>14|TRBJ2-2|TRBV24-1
CATSGAGDTGELFF
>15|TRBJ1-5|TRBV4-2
CASSPDGTVNQPQHF
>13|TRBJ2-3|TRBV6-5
CASSYRRSDTQYF
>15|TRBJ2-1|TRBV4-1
CASSQDGTGALEQFF
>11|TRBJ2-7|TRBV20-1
CSDSTGGEQYF
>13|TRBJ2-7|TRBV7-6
CASSAGQYYEQYF
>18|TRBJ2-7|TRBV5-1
CASSLGFLGGRNSYEQYF
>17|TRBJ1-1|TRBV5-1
CASSTSAGDYMNTEAFF
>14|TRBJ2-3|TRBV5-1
CASSLAEGTDTQYF
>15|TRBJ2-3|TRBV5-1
CASSDGTGNTDTQYF
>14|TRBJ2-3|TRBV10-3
CAISSGRGADTQYF
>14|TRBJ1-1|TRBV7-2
CASSFLGQALEAFF